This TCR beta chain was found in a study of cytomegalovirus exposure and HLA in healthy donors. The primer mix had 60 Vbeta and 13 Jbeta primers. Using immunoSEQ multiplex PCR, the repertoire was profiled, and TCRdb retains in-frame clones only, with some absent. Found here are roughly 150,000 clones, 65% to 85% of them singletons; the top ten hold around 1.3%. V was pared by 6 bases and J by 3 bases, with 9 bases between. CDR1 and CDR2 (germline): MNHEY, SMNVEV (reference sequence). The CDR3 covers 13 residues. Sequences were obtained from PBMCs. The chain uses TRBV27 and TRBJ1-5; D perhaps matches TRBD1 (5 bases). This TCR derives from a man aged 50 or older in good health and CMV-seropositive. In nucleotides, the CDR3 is TGTGCCAGCAGACCGGGGGTCAATCAGCCCCAGCATTTT. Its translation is CASRPGVNQPQHF.